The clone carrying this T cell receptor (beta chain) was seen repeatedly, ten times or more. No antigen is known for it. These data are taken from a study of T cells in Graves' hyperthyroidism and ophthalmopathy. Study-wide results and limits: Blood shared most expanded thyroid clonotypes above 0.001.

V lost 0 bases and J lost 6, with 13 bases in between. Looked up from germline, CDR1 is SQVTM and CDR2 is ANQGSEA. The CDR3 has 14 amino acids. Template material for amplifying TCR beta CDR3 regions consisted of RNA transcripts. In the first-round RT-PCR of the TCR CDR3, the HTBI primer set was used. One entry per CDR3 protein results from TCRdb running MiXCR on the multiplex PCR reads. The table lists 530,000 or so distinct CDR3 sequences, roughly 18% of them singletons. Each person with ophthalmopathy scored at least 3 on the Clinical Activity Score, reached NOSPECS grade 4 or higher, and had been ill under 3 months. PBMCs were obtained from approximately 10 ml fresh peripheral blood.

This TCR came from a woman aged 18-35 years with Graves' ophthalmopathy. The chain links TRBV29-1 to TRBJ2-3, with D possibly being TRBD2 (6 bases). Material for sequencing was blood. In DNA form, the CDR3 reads TGCAGCGTTGAAGAAGGACAAGGAGGGGATACGCAGTATTTT. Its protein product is CSVEEGQGGDTQYF.